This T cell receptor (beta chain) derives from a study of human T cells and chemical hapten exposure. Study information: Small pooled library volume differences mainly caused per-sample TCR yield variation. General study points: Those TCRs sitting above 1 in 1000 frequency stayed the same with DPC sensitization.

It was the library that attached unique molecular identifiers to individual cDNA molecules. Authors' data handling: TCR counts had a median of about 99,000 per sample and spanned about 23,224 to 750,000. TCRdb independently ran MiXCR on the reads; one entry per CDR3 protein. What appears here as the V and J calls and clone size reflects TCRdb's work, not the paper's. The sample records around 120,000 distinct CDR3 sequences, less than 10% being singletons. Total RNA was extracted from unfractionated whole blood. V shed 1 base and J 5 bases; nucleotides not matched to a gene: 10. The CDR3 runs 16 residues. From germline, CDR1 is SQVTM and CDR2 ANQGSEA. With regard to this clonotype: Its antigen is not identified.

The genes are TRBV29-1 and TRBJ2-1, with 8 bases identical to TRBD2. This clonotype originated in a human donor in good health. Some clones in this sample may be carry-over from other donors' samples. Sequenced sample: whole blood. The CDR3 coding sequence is TGCAGCGTTGAAGGGGTGACTAGCGCAGGGGACAATGAGCAGTTCTTC. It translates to CSVEGVTSAGDNEQFF.